This T cell receptor beta chain was obtained from a study of post-analysis software for immune sequencing data. This clonotype was seen a handful of times. As yet, its antigen is unknown. V shed 5 bases and J shed 7 bases, with 12 bases lying between them. The germline V gene encodes CDR1 SGHRS and CDR2 YFSETQ. The CDR3 length is 12 residues. TCR beta libraries were prepared from cDNA with unique molecular identifiers. T cells numbering roughly 1 to 10 million yielded roughly 500,000 cDNA molecules. TCRdb ran MiXCR on the PCR reads and lists one entry per CDR3 protein. The sample lists roughly 400,000 distinct CDR3 sequences; approximately 39% were seen once. Overall study results and limits: The study found TRBV5-6, TRBV5-1 and TRBV20-1 among five TRBV segments more frequent in patients than controls.

The rearrangement uses TRBV5-1 and TRBJ2-5; D is uncertain. This receptor was taken from a girl aged 2 to 10 with multiple sclerosis. The sequenced material came from blood. This chain's CDR3 is CASSQYSGTQYF. DNA for the CDR3: TGCGCCAGCAGTCAGTACTCCGGGACCCAGTACTTC.